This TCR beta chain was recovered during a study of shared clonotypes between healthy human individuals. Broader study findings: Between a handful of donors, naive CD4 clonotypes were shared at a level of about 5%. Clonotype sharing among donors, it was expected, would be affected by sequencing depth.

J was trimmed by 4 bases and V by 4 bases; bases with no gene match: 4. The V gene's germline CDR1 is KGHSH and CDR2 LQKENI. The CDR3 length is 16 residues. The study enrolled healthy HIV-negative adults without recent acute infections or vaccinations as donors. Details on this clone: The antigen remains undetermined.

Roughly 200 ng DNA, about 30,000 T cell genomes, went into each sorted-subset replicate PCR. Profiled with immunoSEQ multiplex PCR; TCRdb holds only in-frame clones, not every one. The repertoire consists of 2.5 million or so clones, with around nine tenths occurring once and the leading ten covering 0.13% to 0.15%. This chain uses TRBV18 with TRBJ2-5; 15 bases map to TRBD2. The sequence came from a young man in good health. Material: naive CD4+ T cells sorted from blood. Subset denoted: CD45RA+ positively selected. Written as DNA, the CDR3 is TGTGCCAGCTCACACCCGGGACTAGCGGGGGGAGAGACCCAGTACTTC. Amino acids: CASSHPGLAGGETQYF.